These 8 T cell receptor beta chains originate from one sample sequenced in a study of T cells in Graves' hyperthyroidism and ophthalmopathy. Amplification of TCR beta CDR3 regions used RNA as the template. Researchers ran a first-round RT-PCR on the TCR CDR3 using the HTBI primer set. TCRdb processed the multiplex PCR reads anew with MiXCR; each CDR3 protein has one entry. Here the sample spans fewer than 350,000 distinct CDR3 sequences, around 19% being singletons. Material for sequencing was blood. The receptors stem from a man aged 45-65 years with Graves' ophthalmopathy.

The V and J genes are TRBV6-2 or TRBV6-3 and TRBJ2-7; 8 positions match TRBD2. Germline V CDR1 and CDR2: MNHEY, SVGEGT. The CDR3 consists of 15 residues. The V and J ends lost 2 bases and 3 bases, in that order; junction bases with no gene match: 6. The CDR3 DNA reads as TGTGCCAGCAGTTACAGGACTAGCTCCCTCTACGAGCAGTACTTC. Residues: CASSYRTSSLYEQYF.

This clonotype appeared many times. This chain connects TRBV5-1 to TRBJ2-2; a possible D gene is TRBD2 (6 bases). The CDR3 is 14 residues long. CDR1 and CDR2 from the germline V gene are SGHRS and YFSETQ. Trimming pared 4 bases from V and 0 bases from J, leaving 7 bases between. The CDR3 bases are TGCGCCAGCAGCGGGAGGTCGAACACCGGGGAGCTGTTTTTT. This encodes CASSGRSNTGELFF.

As DNA, the CDR3 is TGCAGTGCTAGAGATGGGGCTAGGAGGGACAATGAGCAGTTCTTC. Translation gives CSARDGARRDNEQFF. The rearrangement joins TRBV20-1 to TRBJ2-1, with TRBD2 as a possible D gene (6 bases). The V end lost 0 bases, the J end lost 5 bases, and 14 bases lay between the germline ends. CDR3 size: 15 residues. The germline gives CDR1 DFQATT, CDR2 SNEGSKA (reference sequence).

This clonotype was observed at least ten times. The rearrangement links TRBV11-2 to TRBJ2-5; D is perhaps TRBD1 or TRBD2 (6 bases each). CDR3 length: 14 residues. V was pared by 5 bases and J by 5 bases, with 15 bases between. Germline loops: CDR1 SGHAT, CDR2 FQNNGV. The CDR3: CASSRQEGRETQYF. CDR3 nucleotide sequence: TGTGCCAGCAGCCGACAGGAGGGCCGGGAGACCCAGTACTTC.

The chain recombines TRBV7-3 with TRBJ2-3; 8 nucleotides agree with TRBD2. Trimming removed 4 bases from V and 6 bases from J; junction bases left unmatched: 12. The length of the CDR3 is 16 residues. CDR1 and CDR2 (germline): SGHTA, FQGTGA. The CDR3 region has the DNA TGTGCCAGCAGCTCTACTCACAGCGGGAGTGGGGATACGCAGTATTTT. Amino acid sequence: CASSSTHSGSGDTQYF.

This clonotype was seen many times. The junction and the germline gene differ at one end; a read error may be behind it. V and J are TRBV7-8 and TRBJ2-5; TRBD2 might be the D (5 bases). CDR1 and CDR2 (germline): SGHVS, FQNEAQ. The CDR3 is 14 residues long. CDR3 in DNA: TGTGCCAGCAGTTTAGGGAGATGGAAGGAGACCCAGTACTTC. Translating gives CASSLGRWKETQYF.

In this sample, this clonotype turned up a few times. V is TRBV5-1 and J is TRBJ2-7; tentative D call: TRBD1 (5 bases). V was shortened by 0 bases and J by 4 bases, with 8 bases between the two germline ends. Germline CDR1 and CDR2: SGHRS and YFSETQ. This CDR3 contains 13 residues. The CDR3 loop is CASSLAGQYEQYF. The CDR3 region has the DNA TGCGCCAGCAGCTTGGCAGGACAATACGAGCAGTACTTC.

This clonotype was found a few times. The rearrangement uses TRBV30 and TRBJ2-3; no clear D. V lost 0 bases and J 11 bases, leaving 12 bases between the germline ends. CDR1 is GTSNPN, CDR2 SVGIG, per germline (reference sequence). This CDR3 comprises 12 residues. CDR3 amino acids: CAWSVQRIKQYF. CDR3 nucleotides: TGTGCCTGGAGTGTACAACGGATTAAGCAGTATTTT.